This T cell receptor beta chain was sequenced in a study of radiation and T cells in renal cell carcinoma (dated by TCRdb to 2018 to 2020). Some background on the complete study: A total of fewer than 55 samples underwent TCR beta sequencing, made up of roughly 26 tumors and about 27 peripheral blood samples. The last blood draw occurred 4 weeks after radiation, at the same time as nephrectomy. Across all 50 or so samples, under 5 million unique CDR3 nucleotide sequences, encoding 2,658,974 unique CDR3 amino acid sequences, were identified.

Sample time point, as interpreted from the label and publication: blood 4 weeks post-SBRT, at nephrectomy. The treatment or condition label here, explained by the study, means: 15 Gy SBRT to primary tumor, nephrectomy 4 weeks later. Samples were obtained from a clinical trial, in which 15 Gy stereotactic body radiation therapy was delivered to primary renal cell carcinomas and nephrectomy was performed 4 weeks later. To track tumor-enriched clonotypes, serial peripheral blood was sampled from radiation-treated patients at baseline and at 2 weeks and 4 weeks after SBRT. Renal cell carcinoma with clear cell pathology was present in all patients. The QIAamp DNA Blood Mini Kit (Qiagen) was used to prepare genomic DNA for TCR sequencing. The analyses included just those samples that passed every quality control check. As concerns this clone: It lacks a known antigen. Per-base qualities were not stored, and no clone one base away is much larger.

The cysteine opens and the phenylalanine closes a CDR3 of 15 amino acids. Only the CDR3 part of the read is kept: 45 bases, read in frame from the first base. According to the germline V gene, CDR1 reads SGHTS and CDR2 reads YDEGEE. Relative to germline, V is 3 bases shorter and J is 0 bases shorter, with 10 bases between their ends. What the research found in general, with its limitations: Because the trial had a single-armed design, the trial could not examine how radiation dose or scheduling affected the TCR repertoire. Dynamics of the blood repertoire were not tracked past 4 weeks after treatment. In blood, the top tumor clonotypes increased from baseline to 2 weeks after radiation and then shrank by 4 weeks, which suggests a temporary expansion of tumor-resident clones. Because no pretreatment tumor biopsies were available, whether clonotypes were present in the tumor at baseline could not be determined.

The immunoSEQ kit was used, according to the manufacturer's recommendations, to generate TCR beta libraries from genomic DNA. To prepare the libraries, a first multiplex PCR with proprietary primers was run, followed by a second PCR that added unique barcodes, and a bead cleanup was done after each round. Each sample batch included a kit-provided positive control reaction and a negative control reaction. The final libraries were assessed on an Agilent 4200 TapeStation D1000 ScreenTape, pooled by volume, and quantified by qPCR. Sequencing ran on an Illumina NextSeq500 with a MidOutput 150-cycle cartridge, using 156 Read1 and 15 Index1 cycles with kit custom primers. The pooled library was loaded at around 1.1 pM with an approximately 20% PhiX control spike-in. The study's processing was this. The vendor-processed data were analyzed in R, and a clonotype was defined as all T cells that share the same CDR3 nucleotide sequence. For clone abundance analyses, frequencies were normalized to the 10,000 most abundant clones in each sample. Public T cell clones, which averaged fewer than five per sample, were excluded before analysis. A difference in abundance of at least 32-fold between compartments was used to define tumor-enriched and baseline blood-enriched clonotypes. Clonotypes expanded or contracted between blood time points were identified with a beta-binomial differential abundance model. Tumor-blood repertoire similarity was measured with the Baroni-Urbani and Buser coefficient, and group comparisons used two-tailed Wilcoxon tests in R. TCRdb limited this immuneACCESS table to in-frame rearrangements with V and J called. A share of clones is missing; checked studies link under half to unresolved V genes, and the rest is unexplained. D and trimming were read from the DNA, whereas the V and J calls and clone size are those reported in that table. This sample comprises tens of thousands of clones, 81% of them detected only once. Roughly a third of the sample belongs to the ten largest clones.

This sequence uses TRBV5-8 and TRBJ2-1, with no confidently assigned D gene. The source of this sequence is a man between 60 and 75 years old with renal cell carcinoma. The sequencing used blood, collected from a patient whose treatment included radiotherapy and nephrectomy. The sequenced DNA: TGTGCCAGCAGCTACACTACTGACTCCTACAATGAGCAGTTCTTC. It encodes CASSYTTDSYNEQFF.